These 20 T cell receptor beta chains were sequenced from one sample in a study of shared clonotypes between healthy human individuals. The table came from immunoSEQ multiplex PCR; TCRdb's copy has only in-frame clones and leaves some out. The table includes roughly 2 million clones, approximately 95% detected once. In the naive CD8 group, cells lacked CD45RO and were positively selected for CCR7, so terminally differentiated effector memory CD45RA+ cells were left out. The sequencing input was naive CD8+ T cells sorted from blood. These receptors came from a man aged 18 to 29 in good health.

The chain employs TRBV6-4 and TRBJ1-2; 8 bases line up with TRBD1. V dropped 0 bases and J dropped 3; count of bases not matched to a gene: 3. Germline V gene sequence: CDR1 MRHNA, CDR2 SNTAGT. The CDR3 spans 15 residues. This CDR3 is CASSDSAGGDYGYTF. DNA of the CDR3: TGTGCCAGCAGTGACTCGGCAGGGGGCGACTATGGCTACACCTTC.

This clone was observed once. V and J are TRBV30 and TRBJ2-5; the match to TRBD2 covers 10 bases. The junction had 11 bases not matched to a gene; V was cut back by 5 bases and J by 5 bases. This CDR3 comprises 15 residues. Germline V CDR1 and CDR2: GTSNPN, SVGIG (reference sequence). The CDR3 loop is CAWSMGGLATETQYF. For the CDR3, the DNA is TGTGCCTGGTCAATGGGGGGACTAGCGACGGAGACCCAGTACTTC. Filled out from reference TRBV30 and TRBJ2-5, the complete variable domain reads SQTIHQWPATLVQPVGSPLSLECTVEGTSNPNLYWYRQAAGRGLQLLFYSVGIGQISSEVPQNLSASRPQDRQFILSSKKLLLSDSGFYLCAWSMGGLATETQYFGPGTRLLVL.

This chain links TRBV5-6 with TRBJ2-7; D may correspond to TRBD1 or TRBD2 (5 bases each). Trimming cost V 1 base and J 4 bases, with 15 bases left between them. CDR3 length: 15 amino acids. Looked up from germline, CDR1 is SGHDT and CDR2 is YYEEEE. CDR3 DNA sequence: TGTGCCAGCAGCTTGTCCGACAGCGGAGGTTACGAGCAGTACTTC. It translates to CASSLSDSGGYEQYF.

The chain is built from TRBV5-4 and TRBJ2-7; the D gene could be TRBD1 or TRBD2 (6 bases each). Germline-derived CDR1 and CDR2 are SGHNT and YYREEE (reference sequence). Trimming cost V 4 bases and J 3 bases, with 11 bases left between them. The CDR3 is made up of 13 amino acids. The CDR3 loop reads CASSGGLGYEQYF. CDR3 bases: TGTGCCAGCAGCGGGGGGCTAGGCTACGAGCAGTACTTC. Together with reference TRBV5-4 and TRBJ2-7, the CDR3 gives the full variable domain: ETGVTQSPTHLIKTRGQQVTLRCSSQSGHNTVSWYQQALGQGPQFIFQYYREEENGRGNFPPRFSGLQFPNYSSELNVNALELDDSALYLCASSGGLGYEQYFGPGTRLTVT.

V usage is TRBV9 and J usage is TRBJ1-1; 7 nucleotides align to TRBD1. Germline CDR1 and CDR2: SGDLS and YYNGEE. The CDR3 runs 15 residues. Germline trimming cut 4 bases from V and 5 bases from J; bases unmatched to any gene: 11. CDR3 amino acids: CASSFSSGGGTEAFF. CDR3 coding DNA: TGTGCCAGCAGCTTTTCCTCAGGGGGTGGAACTGAAGCTTTCTTT.

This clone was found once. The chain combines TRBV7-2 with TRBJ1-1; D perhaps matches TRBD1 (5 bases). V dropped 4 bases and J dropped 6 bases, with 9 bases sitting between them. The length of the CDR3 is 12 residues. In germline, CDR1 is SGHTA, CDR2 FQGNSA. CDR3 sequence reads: CASSYRGAEAFF. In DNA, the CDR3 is TGTGCCAGCAGCTATCGGGGCGCTGAAGCTTTCTTT. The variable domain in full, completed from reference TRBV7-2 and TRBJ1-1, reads GAGVSQSPSNKVTEKGKDVELRCDPISGHTALYWYRQSLGQGLEFLIYFQGNSAPDKSGLPSDRFSAERTGGSVSTLTIQRTQQEDSAVYLCASSYRGAEAFFGQGTRLTVV.

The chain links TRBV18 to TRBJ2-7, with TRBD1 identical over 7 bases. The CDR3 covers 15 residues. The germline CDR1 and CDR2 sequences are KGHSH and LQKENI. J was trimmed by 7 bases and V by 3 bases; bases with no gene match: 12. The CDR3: CASSPTTGPPEEQYF. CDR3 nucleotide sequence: TGTGCCAGCTCACCGACGACAGGGCCCCCGGAGGAGCAGTACTTC. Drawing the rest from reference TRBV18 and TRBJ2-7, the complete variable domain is NAGVMQNPRHLVRRRGQEARLRCSPMKGHSHVYWYRQLPEEGLKFMVYLQKENIIDESGMPKERFSAEFPKEGPSILRIQQVVRGDSAAYFCASSPTTGPPEEQYFGPGTRLTVT.

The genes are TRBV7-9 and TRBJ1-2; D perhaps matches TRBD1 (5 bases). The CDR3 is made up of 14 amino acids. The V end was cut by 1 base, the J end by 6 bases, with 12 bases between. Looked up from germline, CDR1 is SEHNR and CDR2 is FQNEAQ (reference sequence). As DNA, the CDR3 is TGTGCCAGCAGCTTAGAGTGGACAACTCATGGCTACACCTTC. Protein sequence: CASSLEWTTHGYTF.

Written as DNA, the CDR3 is TGTGCCAGCAGCCGGAGGGGGACAGGTCTTTTGACCCAGTACTTC. It encodes CASSRRGTGLLTQYF. This chain uses TRBV6-1 with TRBJ2-5, with TRBD1 identical over 8 bases. Germline V lookup: CDR1 MNHNS, CDR2 SASEGT. The CDR3 covers 15 residues. J lost 7 bases, V lost 6 bases, and 13 bases had no gene match.

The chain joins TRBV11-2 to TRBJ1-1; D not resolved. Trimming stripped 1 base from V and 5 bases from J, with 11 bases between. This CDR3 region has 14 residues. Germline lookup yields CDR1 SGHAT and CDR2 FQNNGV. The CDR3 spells CASSLVWRETEAFF. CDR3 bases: TGTGCCAGCAGCTTAGTGTGGAGGGAGACTGAAGCTTTCTTT.

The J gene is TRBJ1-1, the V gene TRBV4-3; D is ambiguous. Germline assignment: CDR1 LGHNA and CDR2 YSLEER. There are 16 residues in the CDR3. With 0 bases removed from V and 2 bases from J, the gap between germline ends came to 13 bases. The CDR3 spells CASSQDQTGQNTEAFF. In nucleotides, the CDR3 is TGCGCCAGCAGCCAAGATCAAACGGGCCAAAACACTGAAGCTTTCTTT.

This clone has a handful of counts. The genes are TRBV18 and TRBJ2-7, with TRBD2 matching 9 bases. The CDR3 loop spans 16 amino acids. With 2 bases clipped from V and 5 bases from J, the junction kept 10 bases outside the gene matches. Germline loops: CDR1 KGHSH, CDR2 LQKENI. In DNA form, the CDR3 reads TGTGCCAGCTCACCAGGAGACCTAGCGGGAATGCACGAGCAGTACTTC. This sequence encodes CASSPGDLAGMHEQYF.

The CDR3 DNA is TGTGCCAGCTCACCAAGTCCCGGTGGAGGGCCCTACGAGCAGTACTTC. Amino acid sequence: CASSPSPGGGPYEQYF. This rearrangement joins TRBV18 to TRBJ2-7; possibly TRBD2 for D (6 bases). This CDR3 has 16 residues. Looked up from germline, CDR1 is KGHSH and CDR2 is LQKENI. Trimming stripped 2 bases from V and 2 bases from J, with 16 bases between.

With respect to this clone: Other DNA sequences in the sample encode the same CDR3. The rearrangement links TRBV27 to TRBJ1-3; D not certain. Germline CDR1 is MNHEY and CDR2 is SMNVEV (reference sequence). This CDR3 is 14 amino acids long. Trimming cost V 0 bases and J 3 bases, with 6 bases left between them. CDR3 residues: CASSLSGLGNTIYF. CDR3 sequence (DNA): TGTGCCAGCAGTTTATCCGGGCTTGGAAACACCATATATTTT.

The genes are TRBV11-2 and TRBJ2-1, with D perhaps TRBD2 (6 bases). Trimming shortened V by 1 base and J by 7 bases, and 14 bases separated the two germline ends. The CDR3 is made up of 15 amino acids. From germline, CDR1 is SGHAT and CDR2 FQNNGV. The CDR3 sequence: CASSLAGVGGNEQFF. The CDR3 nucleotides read TGTGCCAGCAGCTTAGCGGGGGTGGGCGGTAATGAGCAGTTCTTC.

CDR3 DNA sequence: TGTGCCAGCAAGGGCCAGGGGGTCACTGAAGCTTTCTTT. Translated, it gives CASKGQGVTEAFF. The chain couples TRBV28 to TRBJ1-1, with 7 bases matching TRBD1. Germline loops: CDR1 MDHEN, CDR2 SYDVKM. This CDR3 has 13 residues. Trimming took 7 bases from V and 4 from J; bases not matched to a gene: 6.

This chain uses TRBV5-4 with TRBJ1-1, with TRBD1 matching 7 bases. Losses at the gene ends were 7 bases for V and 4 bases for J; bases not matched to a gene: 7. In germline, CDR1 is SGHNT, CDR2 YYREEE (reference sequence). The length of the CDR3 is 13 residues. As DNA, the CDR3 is TGTGCCAGCGTGATTCCAGGGGGCACTGAAGCTTTCTTT. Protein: CASVIPGGTEAFF.

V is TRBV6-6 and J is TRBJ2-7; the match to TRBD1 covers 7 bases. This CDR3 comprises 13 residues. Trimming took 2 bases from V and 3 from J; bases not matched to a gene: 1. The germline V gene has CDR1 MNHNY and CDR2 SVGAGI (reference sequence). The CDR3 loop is CASSYRDSYEQYF. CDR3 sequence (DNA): TGTGCCAGCAGTTACCGGGACAGCTACGAGCAGTACTTC.

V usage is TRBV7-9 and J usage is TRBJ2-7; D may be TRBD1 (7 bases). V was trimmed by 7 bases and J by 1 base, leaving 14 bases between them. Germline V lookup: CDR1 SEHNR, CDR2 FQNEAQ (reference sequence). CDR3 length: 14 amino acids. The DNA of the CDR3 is TGTGCCAGCAACCAGGGGGGCTTTTCCTACGAGCAGTACTTC. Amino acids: CASNQGGFSYEQYF.

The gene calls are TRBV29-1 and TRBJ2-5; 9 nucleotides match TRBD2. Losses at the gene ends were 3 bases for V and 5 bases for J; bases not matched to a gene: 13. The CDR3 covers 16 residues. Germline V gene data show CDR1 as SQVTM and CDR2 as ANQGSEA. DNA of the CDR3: TGCAGCGTTGATGGGTTCAAGCGGGGGGCGGCTGAGACCCAGTACTTC. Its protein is CSVDGFKRGAAETQYF.